These T cell receptor beta chains were read from a single sample in a study of shared clonotypes between healthy human individuals. Produced via immunoSEQ multiplex PCR; TCRdb's table is partial and in-frame only. The table records hundreds of thousands of clones, 90% to 97% of them present only once. The source material was naive CD4+ T cells sorted from blood. Source of these receptors: a woman in her 30s in good health. The CDR3 runs from the conserved cysteine through the conserved F or W. The D gene is left open where the match is weak. Size is stated for part of the rows, as once, few or many counts, or as a class when the clone is expanded.

size	V	J	D	CDR3	DNA
-	TRBV6-5	TRBJ2-7	-	CASSSGGLGTYEQYF	TGTGCCAGCAGTTCGGGCGGTTTGGGGACCTACGAGCAGTACTTC
-	TRBV6-7	TRBJ1-5	-	CASRTAGRRIYSNQPQHF	TGTGCCAGCAGGACCGCCGGTCGCCGAATCTATAGCAATCAGCCCCAGCATTTT
-	TRBV19	TRBJ2-7	-	CASSPRSQGFAYEQYF	TGTGCCAGTAGTCCCAGGTCACAGGGTTTCGCCTACGAGCAGTACTTC
-	TRBV30	TRBJ1-5	-	CAWSVFGQGGSQHF	TGTGCCTGGAGTGTCTTCGGACAAGGGGGGTCCCAGCATTTT
once	TRBV13	TRBJ1-5	-	CASSSRRSGNQPQHF	TGTGCCAGCAGCTCCAGAAGGTCGGGCAATCAGCCCCAGCATTTT
-	TRBV27	TRBJ2-1	TRBD2	CASSTRLAGSSYNEQFF	TGTGCCAGCAGTACCCGACTAGCGGGGAGCTCCTACAATGAGCAGTTCTTC
few	TRBV10-3	TRBJ2-7	-	CAAGDPSQYF	TGTGCCGCCGGGGATCCCAGTCAGTACTTC
-	TRBV10-3	TRBJ2-6	-	CAISDTHRTGANVLTF	TGTGCCATCAGTGACACCCACAGGACTGGGGCCAACGTCCTGACTTTC
few	TRBV6-1	TRBJ1-5	-	CASSGTGPHSNQPQHF	TGTGCCAGCAGTGGGACGGGACCCCATAGCAATCAGCCCCAGCATTTT
-	TRBV7-9	TRBJ2-2	-	CASSQDQGRQGRAGELFF	TGTGCCAGCAGCCAAGACCAGGGTAGGCAAGGCCGGGCCGGGGAGCTGTTTTTT
-	TRBV29-1	TRBJ1-1	-	CSSLPQGTNTEAFF	TGCAGTTCCCTGCCCCAGGGGACGAACACTGAAGCTTTCTTT
-	TRBV7-9	TRBJ2-1	TRBD2	CASRHRTSGRASNEQFF	TGTGCCAGCAGGCACCGGACTAGCGGGAGGGCAAGCAATGAGCAGTTCTTC
once	TRBV28	TRBJ2-5	-	CASEKGYYDREQYF	TGTGCCTCAGAAAAGGGCTACTACGATAGAGAGCAGTACTTC
-	TRBV6-5	TRBJ1-4	-	CASSYSTGIGEKLFF	TGTGCCAGCAGTTACTCGACGGGGATCGGTGAAAAACTGTTTTTT
-	TRBV4-1	TRBJ1-2	-	CASSHGGVSSGYTF	TGCGCCAGCAGCCACGGGGGCGTTAGTTCTGGCTACACCTTC
-	TRBV6-5	TRBJ2-7	-	CASSPGHTGSYEQYF	TGTGCCAGCAGTCCCGGGCATACTGGCTCCTACGAGCAGTACTTC
-	TRBV11-2	TRBJ2-1	TRBD2	CASSPPGLAGINEQFF	TGTGCCAGCAGCCCCCCGGGGCTAGCGGGAATCAATGAGCAGTTCTTC
-	TRBV7-9	TRBJ2-7	-	CASRLQEFIPGPSYEQYF	TGTGCCAGCCGACTTCAGGAGTTCATCCCTGGGCCTTCCTACGAGCAGTACTTC
-	TRBV5-1	TRBJ1-5	-	CASSLAGTGQPQHF	TGCGCCAGCAGCTTGGCAGGGACGGGACAGCCCCAGCATTTT
-	TRBV28	TRBJ1-5	-	CASRGSNQPQHF	TGTGCCAGCCGAGGGAGCAATCAGCCCCAGCATTTT
-	TRBV23-1	TRBJ1-1	TRBD1	CASSQLSGRDRGEAFF	TGCGCCAGCAGTCAATTAAGCGGCCGGGACAGGGGTGAAGCTTTCTTT
-	TRBV30	TRBJ1-6	-	CAWNQGTVSSYNSPLHF	TGTGCCTGGAATCAGGGGACGGTCAGCTCCTATAATTCACCCCTCCACTTT
-	TRBV9	TRBJ2-1	TRBD2	CASSGQTLAGYNEQFF	TGTGCCAGCAGCGGCCAAACTTTAGCGGGATACAATGAGCAGTTCTTC
-	TRBV11-2	TRBJ2-5	TRBD2	CASSRGLAGVWGQETQYF	TGTGCCAGCAGCCGGGGACTAGCGGGAGTGTGGGGACAAGAGACCCAGTACTTC
once	TRBV10-1	TRBJ2-5	-	CASSQGRGETQYF	TGCGCCAGCAGTCAGGGGCGCGGAGAGACCCAGTACTTC
-	TRBV28	TRBJ2-1	-	CASSPRANEQFF	TGTGCCAGCAGTCCCAGGGCCAATGAGCAGTTCTTC
-	TRBV29-1	TRBJ2-1	-	CSVAAGSRSYNEQFF	TGCAGCGTAGCAGCGGGCTCGCGCTCCTACAATGAGCAGTTCTTC
-	TRBV27	TRBJ2-3	-	CASSFFGSLPPVMIDTQYF	TGTGCCAGCAGTTTCTTCGGTTCACTTCCCCCGGTGATGATAGATACGCAGTATTTT
once	TRBV7-9	TRBJ2-1	TRBD1	CASSPDRGSYAEQFF	TGTGCCAGCAGCCCCGACAGGGGGAGTTACGCTGAGCAGTTCTTC
-	TRBV4-1	TRBJ2-7	TRBD2	CASSQDLAGGTDEQYF	TGCGCCAGCAGCCAAGATCTAGCGGGAGGGACTGACGAGCAGTACTTC
-	TRBV19	TRBJ1-5	-	CASSIVDSNQPQHF	TGTGCCAGTAGTATTGTAGATAGCAATCAGCCCCAGCATTTT
-	TRBV2	TRBJ2-3	-	CASIAYTDTQYF	TGTGCCAGCATCGCCTACACAGATACGCAGTATTTT
-	TRBV6-5	TRBJ1-6	TRBD1	CASSRTGENSPLHF	TGTGCCAGCAGTCGGACAGGGGAGAATTCACCCCTCCACTTT
-	TRBV28	TRBJ1-1	-	CASTPTWGFGTEAFF	TGTGCCAGCACTCCCACCTGGGGGTTCGGCACTGAAGCTTTCTTT
once	TRBV19	TRBJ2-1	-	CASRLVGLDEQFF	TGTGCCAGTCGACTAGTTGGGTTGGATGAGCAGTTCTTC
-	TRBV19	TRBJ2-5	-	CASSTGETQYF	TGTGCCAGTAGTACAGGAGAGACCCAGTACTTC
-	TRBV6-5	TRBJ2-7	TRBD1	CASSYSEGGEYEQYF	TGTGCCAGCAGTTACTCGGAAGGGGGCGAGTACGAGCAGTACTTC
-	TRBV5-1	TRBJ2-7	-	CASSLRGDYSYEQYF	TGCGCCAGCAGCTTGAGGGGGGACTACTCCTACGAGCAGTACTTC
-	TRBV7-2	TRBJ1-1	-	CASSLERDTEAFF	TGTGCCAGCAGCTTAGAAAGAGACACTGAAGCTTTCTTT
-	TRBV5-6	TRBJ2-5	-	CASSLGPSQRQETQYF	TGTGCCAGCAGCTTGGGTCCTAGTCAAAGACAAGAGACCCAGTACTTC
-	TRBV18	TRBJ2-3	-	CASSPGGDTQYF	TGTGCCAGCTCACCCGGTGGGGATACGCAGTATTTT
-	TRBV7-2	TRBJ2-5	-	CASSLVPRETQYF	TGTGCCAGCAGCTTAGTGCCTCGGGAGACCCAGTACTTC
once	TRBV5-1	TRBJ1-3	TRBD1	CASRAGTGLNPIYF	TGCGCCAGCAGGGCCGGGACAGGTTTGAACCCCATATATTTT
once	TRBV7-3	TRBJ2-7	TRBD1	CASSLKGDSYYEQYF	TGTGCCAGCAGCTTAAAGGGGGACAGCTACTACGAGCAGTACTTC
-	TRBV15	TRBJ1-5	-	CATSRDIGAVEPQHF	TGTGCCACCAGCAGAGATATTGGGGCCGTAGAGCCCCAGCATTTT
-	TRBV6-6	TRBJ1-3	-	CASSYSGARSGNTIYF	TGTGCCAGCAGTTACTCGGGTGCTCGATCTGGAAACACCATATATTTT
-	TRBV11-2	TRBJ2-1	TRBD1	CASDMGQGYNEQFF	TGTGCCAGCGACATGGGACAGGGTTACAATGAGCAGTTCTTC
-	TRBV7-8	TRBJ2-3	-	CASSLGGKGTTDTQYF	TGTGCCAGCAGCCTCGGAGGGAAAGGGACCACAGATACGCAGTATTTT
-	TRBV28	TRBJ2-5	-	CASSTAGAGEETQYF	TGTGCCAGCAGTACCGCGGGGGCGGGGGAAGAGACCCAGTACTTC
-	TRBV28	TRBJ1-2	TRBD1	CASSQGDRDYGYTF	TGTGCCAGCAGTCAAGGGGACAGGGACTATGGCTACACCTTC